Listed below are T cell receptor beta chains from one sample, sequenced in a study of radiotherapy plus CTLA-4 blockade in lung cancer. Libraries were prepared by immunoSEQ multiplex PCR; TCRdb keeps only in-frame clonotypes and omits some of them. Among tens of thousands of clones listed, 83% were seen once. Sequenced material: peripheral blood, taken from a patient treated with radiotherapy plus ipilimumab. The receptors originated from a human donor with non-small cell lung cancer who had stable disease on radiotherapy plus ipilimumab. CDR3s include the opening cysteine and the closing phenylalanine or tryptophan. A D gene is named only where the DNA matches it firmly. Rows give clone size only sometimes, using once, few, many, or a class for an expanded clone.

D	J	size	V	CDR3	DNA
TRBD1	TRBJ2-2	-	TRBV18	CASSPQTGGTGELFF	TGTGCCAGCTCACCACAAACAGGGGGAACCGGGGAGCTGTTTTTT
TRBD1	TRBJ1-5	-	TRBV2	CASSTRSQGAGQPQHF	TGTGCCAGCAGTACTCGAAGTCAGGGGGCCGGTCAGCCCCAGCATTTT
-	TRBJ2-6	once	TRBV6-5	CASRSSGYGANVLTF	TGTGCCAGCAGATCTTCAGGGTACGGGGCCAACGTCCTGACTTTC
TRBD2	TRBJ2-1	-	TRBV2	CASSLAGGAYNEQFF	TGTGCCAGCAGTTTAGCGGGGGGCGCCTACAATGAGCAGTTCTTC
-	TRBJ1-5	once	TRBV28	CASSPGPNQPQHF	TGTGCCAGCAGCCCGGGGCCCAATCAGCCCCAGCATTTT
-	TRBJ1-3	-	TRBV7-2	CASSSRGGNTIYF	TGTGCCAGCAGCTCCCGAGGTGGAAACACCATATATTTT
TRBD2	TRBJ2-5	-	TRBV7-3	CASSLTGGSQETQYF	TGTGCCAGCAGCTTAACGGGGGGGTCCCAAGAGACCCAGTACTTC
TRBD1	TRBJ1-2	-	TRBV19	CASSVDREGNYGYTF	TGTGCCAGTAGTGTCGACAGGGAGGGGAACTATGGCTACACCTTC
-	TRBJ2-5	-	TRBV9	CASSVASVQYQETQYF	TGTGCCAGCAGCGTAGCTAGCGTGCAGTACCAAGAGACCCAGTACTTC
-	TRBJ1-5	-	TRBV28	CASNPSRAPNQPQHF	TGTGCCAGCAACCCATCCCGGGCCCCTAATCAGCCCCAGCATTTT
TRBD2	TRBJ2-2	-	TRBV5-1	CASSYGTSGSTGELFF	TGCGCCAGCAGCTACGGGACTAGCGGGAGCACCGGGGAGCTGTTTTTT
TRBD1	TRBJ2-1	few	TRBV5-4	CASSISAGTDNEQFF	TGTGCCAGCAGCATTTCCGCCGGGACAGACAATGAGCAGTTCTTC
-	TRBJ2-5	-	TRBV12-5	CASGVDGPQETQYF	TGTGCTAGTGGTGTGGACGGCCCTCAGGAGACCCAGTACTTC
-	TRBJ1-1	-	TRBV9	CASSRAEGTEAFF	TGTGCCAGCAGCCGGGCCGAGGGGACTGAAGCTTTCTTT
-	TRBJ2-3	once	TRBV19	CATNLGSTDTQYF	TGTGCCACCAACCTGGGGAGCACAGATACGCAGTATTTT
-	TRBJ2-7	-	TRBV5-1	CASSLRQGLTYEQYF	TGCGCCAGCAGCTTACGACAGGGACTCACCTACGAGCAGTACTTC
-	TRBJ1-5	-	TRBV19	CASSIDRGGNGNQPQHF	TGTGCCAGTAGTATAGACAGGGGCGGGAACGGCAATCAGCCCCAGCATTTT
TRBD1	TRBJ2-1	-	TRBV6-1	CASSEGPTGAYNEQFF	TGTGCCAGCAGTGAAGGCCCCACAGGGGCCTACAATGAGCAGTTCTTC
TRBD2	TRBJ2-3	-	TRBV10-2	CASIAGVTDTQYF	TGCGCCAGCATTGCGGGAGTCACAGATACGCAGTATTTT
-	TRBJ2-3	-	TRBV7-3	CASSLAGTTDTQYF	TGTGCCAGCAGCTTAGCCGGGACCACAGATACGCAGTATTTT
-	TRBJ2-7	-	TRBV19	CASREAGHTSYEQYF	TGTGCCAGTAGAGAGGCAGGCCATACCTCCTACGAGCAGTACTTC
TRBD1	TRBJ1-3	-	TRBV6-5	CASSYDRGHGNTIYF	TGTGCCAGCAGCTATGACAGGGGGCATGGAAACACCATATATTTT
-	TRBJ1-6	-	TRBV30	CAWSQRESPLHF	TGTGCCTGGAGTCAGAGAGAATCACCCCTCCACTTT
TRBD2	TRBJ2-2	-	TRBV7-2	CASSLEVVGLAGFTGELFF	TGTGCCAGCAGCTTAGAAGTGGTGGGACTAGCGGGGTTCACCGGGGAGCTGTTTTTT
-	TRBJ2-3	-	TRBV27	CASSPLGFTDTQYF	TGTGCCAGCAGCCCCCTCGGATTCACAGATACGCAGTATTTT
-	TRBJ2-2	-	TRBV6-5	CARFGTNEGTGELFF	TGTGCCAGGTTCGGGACCAACGAGGGCACCGGGGAGCTGTTTTTT
-	TRBJ1-2	-	TRBV27	CASSLSFDGVYGYTF	TGTGCCAGCAGTTTATCCTTCGACGGAGTATACGGCTACACCTTC
-	TRBJ1-3	few	TRBV7-2	CASRSSVSGNTIYF	TGTGCCAGCAGATCCTCCGTCTCTGGAAACACCATATATTTT
TRBD1	TRBJ1-1	-	TRBV6-5	CASLRTGGVTEAFF	TGTGCCAGCCTCCGGACAGGGGGTGTCACTGAAGCTTTCTTT
TRBD2	TRBJ2-1	-	TRBV2	CASSEMGLAVNEQFF	TGTGCCAGCAGTGAAATGGGACTAGCTGTCAATGAGCAGTTCTTC
-	TRBJ1-6	-	TRBV7-2	CASSFVNINSPLHF	TGTGCCAGCAGCTTTGTAAACATTAATTCACCCCTCCACTTT
-	TRBJ2-5	-	TRBV7-2	CASSSGETQYF	TGTGCCAGCAGCTCCGGGGAGACCCAGTACTTC
-	TRBJ2-7	-	TRBV11-1	CASSFAHSSYEQYF	TGTGCCAGCAGCTTCGCGCACAGCTCCTACGAGCAGTACTTC
TRBD2	TRBJ2-7	-	TRBV15	CATSRGGLAGGPYEQYF	TGTGCCACCAGCAGGGGTGGACTAGCGGGAGGCCCTTACGAGCAGTACTTC
TRBD1	TRBJ1-3	few	TRBV19	CASSVRQGASGNTIYF	TGTGCCAGTAGTGTAAGACAGGGGGCCTCTGGAAACACCATATATTTT
-	TRBJ2-3	-	TRBV7-3	CASSLTGGGTDTQYF	TGTGCCAGCAGCTTAACTGGCGGGGGCACAGATACGCAGTATTTT
-	TRBJ2-2	-	TRBV19	CASSIAWRSGELFF	TGTGCCAGTAGTATCGCGTGGAGGAGCGGGGAGCTGTTTTTT
-	TRBJ2-7	-	TRBV2	CASREGLSYEQYF	TGTGCCAGCCGGGAAGGGCTCTCCTACGAGCAGTACTTC
-	TRBJ2-1	-	TRBV7-8	CASSPRRGTYNEQFF	TGTGCCAGCAGCCCCCGCAGGGGCACCTACAATGAGCAGTTCTTC
-	TRBJ2-2	-	TRBV21-1	CASSSRETGELFF	TGTGCCAGCTCTAGTCGGGAGACCGGGGAGCTGTTTTTT
-	TRBJ2-7	-	TRBV7-8	CASSLALSVGVGQYF	TGTGCCAGCAGCTTAGCCCTCTCGGTGGGGGTCGGGCAGTACTTC
-	TRBJ1-1	few	TRBV7-8	CASSFTSRRNTEAFF	TGTGCCAGCAGCTTTACATCACGCAGGAACACTGAAGCTTTCTTT
TRBD1	TRBJ2-2	-	TRBV7-3	CASSSQGGELFF	TGTGCCAGCAGCTCACAGGGGGGAGAGCTGTTTTTT
-	TRBJ2-3	-	TRBV30	CAWSAPNQVSTDTQYF	TGTGCCTGGAGCGCCCCCAACCAAGTAAGCACAGATACGCAGTATTTT
-	TRBJ1-1	-	TRBV28	CASRVRGGTEAFF	TGTGCCAGCAGGGTCAGGGGAGGGACTGAAGCTTTCTTT
-	TRBJ2-3	-	TRBV18	CASSPPQGRSTDTQYF	TGTGCCAGCTCACCACCCCAGGGTCGTAGCACAGATACGCAGTATTTT
TRBD1	TRBJ1-1	-	TRBV28	CASSLRDRGGTEAFF	TGTGCCAGCAGTTTACGGGACAGGGGTGGTACTGAAGCTTTCTTT
TRBD1	TRBJ2-7	-	TRBV19	CASRKPGQASSYEQYF	TGTGCCAGTCGAAAACCCGGACAGGCGAGCTCCTACGAGCAGTACTTC
TRBD1	TRBJ2-7	-	TRBV7-6	CASSSGTDPSYEQYF	TGTGCCAGCAGCTCAGGGACAGACCCATCCTACGAGCAGTACTTC
-	TRBJ1-1	-	TRBV2	CASIADTSNTEAFF	TGTGCCAGCATCGCGGACACGTCGAACACTGAAGCTTTCTTT
-	TRBJ1-6	-	TRBV19	CASSIRSQQIRSSYNSPLHF	TGTGCCAGTAGTATACGAAGTCAGCAAATAAGGAGCTCCTATAATTCACCCCTCCACTTT
TRBD2	TRBJ2-5	-	TRBV5-6	CASSLESSGRVGRETQYF	TGTGCCAGCAGCTTGGAATCCAGCGGGAGGGTTGGGCGAGAGACCCAGTACTTC
TRBD2	TRBJ2-1	-	TRBV6-1	CARSEGAGGRKQFF	TGTGCCCGCAGTGAAGGGGCGGGGGGGCGAAAGCAGTTCTTC
-	TRBJ1-2	-	TRBV11-2	CASSHNRVGYTF	TGTGCCAGCAGCCATAACAGGGTTGGCTACACCTTC
-	TRBJ1-1	-	TRBV18	CASSPPISRGWAEAFF	TGTGCCAGCTCACCACCTATATCGCGGGGGTGGGCTGAAGCTTTCTTT
-	TRBJ2-1	-	TRBV29-1	CSGRQGGTYNEQFF	TGCAGCGGCAGACAGGGAGGAACCTACAATGAGCAGTTCTTC
-	TRBJ1-3	-	TRBV6-5	CASTSEGGNTIYF	TGTGCCAGCACCTCGGAGGGCGGAAACACCATATATTTT
-	TRBJ1-4	few	TRBV2	CASSDPTGVNPSEKLFF	TGTGCCAGCAGTGACCCCACAGGAGTTAACCCTAGTGAAAAACTGTTTTTT
-	TRBJ1-3	-	TRBV15	CATSRVTASGNTIYF	TGTGCCACCAGCAGGGTGACAGCCTCTGGAAACACCATATATTTT